These 20 T cell receptor beta chains share one sample of origin, sequenced in a study of CDR3 diversity in severe acne. In TCRdb, the PCR reads were re-called with MiXCR into one record per CDR3 protein. The top ten hold 9.5% to 15% of the sample, which has about 97,000 distinct CDR3 sequences, 51% seen once. What was sequenced was blood. The source is a male donor with acne.

In its sample, this clonotype was seen many times. The chain joins TRBV19 to TRBJ2-3; tentative D call: TRBD1 (6 bases). In germline, CDR1 is LNHDA, CDR2 SQIVND (reference sequence). CDR3 size: 13 residues. The V gene lost 3 bases and the J gene lost 7 bases, with 11 bases spanning the gap. Written as DNA, the CDR3 is TGTGCCAGTAGTATCCCGGGACATTATACGCAGTATTTT. Its translation is CASSIPGHYTQYF.

Of note for this clonotype: Since a much larger clone is just one base distant, this may be a read error. The J gene is TRBJ1-1, the V gene TRBV7-9; TRBD1 matches at 8 bases. Germline V CDR1 and CDR2: SEHNR, FQNEAQ (reference sequence). With 6 bases clipped from V and 10 bases from J, the junction kept 13 bases outside the gene matches. This CDR3 spans 14 amino acids. The CDR3 bases are TGTGCCAGCAGACGACCTGACAGGGGCCCTGGAGCTTTCTTT. Residues: CASRRPDRGPGAFF.

Worth noting for this clonotype: A junction boundary mismatches the germline segment, possibly from a read error. The V call is TRBV29-1, the J call TRBJ1-2, with D uncertain. Germline V gene lookup returns CDR1 SQVTM and CDR2 ANQGSEA. This CDR3 has 12 residues. CDR3 coding DNA: TGCAGCGTTGAAGATCATTACGGCAGGCGGGCCTTC. Encoded protein: CSVEDHYGRRAF.

This clonotype has just a few counts. The V and J genes are TRBV29-1 and TRBJ2-7, with 8 nucleotides matching TRBD2. After removal of 6 bases from V and 6 bases from J, the junction contained 4 bases not matched to a gene. CDR1 is SQVTM and CDR2 is ANQGSEA in the germline V gene. This CDR3 comprises 11 residues. DNA of the CDR3: TGCAGCGTCGAGGCGGGGGGCGAGCAGTACTTC. Its translation: CSVEAGGEQYF.

Comments on this clonotype: This likely comes from a read error, as the CDR3 has no conserved phenylalanine or tryptophan at its end. It is unclear where the CDR3 begins or ends on the DNA, so no DNA is shown, and the CDR3 is as TCRdb lists it. The J gene is TRBJ1-3, the V gene TRBV29-1. Germline V gene data show CDR1 as SQVTM and CDR2 as ANQGSEA. The CDR3 extends over 8 residues, inclusive of both ends. The CDR3 sequence is CSVPPSMA.

Regarding this clonotype: An end of the junction does not agree with germline; a read error may underlie this. The chain has TRBV4-3 and TRBJ2-2, with TRBD1 identical over 7 bases. Germline V CDR1 and CDR2: LGHNA, YSLEER. The CDR3 sequence is 17 residues long. The CDR3 DNA follows: TGCGCCAGCAGCCAGGGGACAGTGAGATCCAACACCGGGGAGCTGTCTTTT. Its protein product is CASSQGTVRSNTGELSF.

Notes on this clonotype: A much larger clone differs from this one at a single base, so this may be a read error. The genes are TRBV20-1 and TRBJ1-2, with D possibly matching TRBD1 (5 bases). CDR3 length equals 12 residues. The V end was cut by 6 bases, the J end by 8 bases, with 16 bases between. Per the germline V gene, CDR1 is DFQATT and CDR2 is SNEGSKA (reference sequence). CDR3 DNA: TGCAGTGCCAAGGGGCTCCGCGGGGGCTACACCTTC. Its translation is CSAKGLRGGYTF.

The chain has TRBV12-5 and TRBJ2-3, with TRBD2 matching 7 bases. Germline CDR1 is LGHNT and CDR2 is FRNRAP. The CDR3 loop spans 18 amino acids. V lost 0 bases and J lost 3; bases outside the gene matches: 12. The DNA of the CDR3 is TGTGCTAGTGGTTTGGTATTGGGCGGGAGTCAGGAGACAGATACGCAGTATTTT. Translation: CASGLVLGGSQETDTQYF.

This clonotype has ten or more counts. This chain joins TRBV12-3 or TRBV12-4 and TRBJ2-1; D is undetermined. The CDR3 runs 15 residues. Trimming took off 5 bases at V and 0 bases at J, with 11 bases between the two ends. The CDR3 sequence is CASSVGFGSYNEQFF. DNA of the CDR3: TGTGCCAGCAGTGTCGGGTTCGGCTCCTACAATGAGCAGTTCTTC.

This clonotype has a handful of counts. The junction and the germline gene differ at one end; a read error may be behind it. The chain is built from TRBV19 and TRBJ2-1, with TRBD2 matching over 10 bases. This CDR3 region has 14 residues. Germline lookup yields CDR1 LNHDA and CDR2 SQIVND (reference sequence). CDR3 in amino acids: CVSSRSGGAYEQFF. The CDR3 DNA is TGTGTCAGTAGCAGAAGCGGGGGGGCCTATGAGCAGTTCTTC.

This clonotype showed up many times. This chain joins TRBV7-8 and TRBJ2-7, with 7 bases matching TRBD1. The ends lost 4 bases at V and 2 bases at J; junction bases unmatched: 5. This CDR3 contains 14 residues. The germline V gene has CDR1 SGHVS and CDR2 FQNEAQ. In nucleotides, the CDR3 is TGTGCCAGCAGCTCCGTGAGGGGGCCCTACGAGCAGTACTTC. Protein product: CASSSVRGPYEQYF.

CDR3 DNA: TGTGCCTCCGGGACTAGCGGGAGCGGGGACACAGATACGCAGTATTTT. It encodes CASGTSGSGDTDTQYF. This chain uses TRBV5-6 with TRBJ2-3, with 14 bases aligning to TRBD2. V was clipped by 10 bases and J by 2 bases; unmatched bases: 9. Germline CDR1 reads SGHDT; CDR2 reads YYEEEE. CDR3 size: 16 residues. The full variable domain, completed using reference TRBV5-6 and TRBJ2-3, is DAGVTQSPTHLIKTRGQQVTLRCSPKSGHDTVSWYQQALGQGPQFIFQYYEEEERQRGNFPDRFSGHQFPNYSSELNVNALLLGDSALYLCASGTSGSGDTDTQYFGPGTRLTVL.

This clonotype was observed a handful of times. The rearrangement uses TRBV10-3 and TRBJ2-7; 9 nucleotides line up with TRBD2. Germline assignment: CDR1 ENHRY and CDR2 SYGVKD. Trimming cost V 6 bases and J 3 bases; bases outside gene matches: 9. This CDR3 has 15 residues. CDR3: CAIRPDAGGFYEQYF. For the CDR3, the DNA is TGTGCCATCAGACCGGATGCGGGAGGGTTCTACGAGCAGTACTTC.

There are a few counts of this clonotype. Possible read error: a much larger clone is one base away. The V gene is TRBV6-1, the J gene TRBJ2-7; weak D call: TRBD1 (6 bases). The CDR3 totals 14 residues. Trimming shortened V by 3 bases and J by 0 bases, and 9 bases separated the two germline ends. Germline lookup yields CDR1 MNHNS and CDR2 SASEGT. This CDR3 is CASSEHRDSYEQYV. CDR3 nucleotides: TGTGCCAGCAGTGAGCACAGGGACTCCTACGAGCAGTACGTC.

This clonotype was detected only a few times. The chain employs TRBV2 and TRBJ2-7; TRBD2 might be the D (6 bases). In germline, CDR1 is SNHLY, CDR2 FYNNEI. V was cut by 7 bases and J by 4 bases, with 11 bases left in between. This CDR3 comprises 12 residues. CDR3 nucleotide sequence: TGTGCCAGCAAGTCCGGGAGATACGAGCAGTACTTC. Its translation: CASKSGRYEQYF.

J is TRBJ1-4 and V is TRBV5-1; 7 bases match TRBD1. Germline V gene lookup returns CDR1 SGHRS and CDR2 YFSETQ. The CDR3 totals 14 residues. The V segment lost 0 bases and the J segment 6 bases; nucleotides outside the gene matches: 2. The CDR3: CASSLDRGYEKLFF. CDR3 coding DNA: TGCGCCAGCAGCTTGGACAGGGGTTATGAAAAACTGTTTTTT.

The V call is TRBV9, the J call TRBJ2-1; 11 bases are shared with TRBD2. J was trimmed by 8 bases and V by 7 bases; bases with no gene match: 14. Germline V gene lookup returns CDR1 SGDLS and CDR2 YYNGEE. This CDR3 region has 16 residues. This CDR3 reads CASVAYSGRALDEQFF. The CDR3 bases are TGTGCCAGCGTGGCTTATAGCGGGAGGGCCTTGGATGAGCAGTTCTTC.

J is TRBJ2-5 and V is TRBV7-8; the match to TRBD2 covers 12 bases. CDR3 length: 18 residues. The germline V gene has CDR1 SGHVS and CDR2 FQNEAQ. V shed 1 base, J shed 5 bases, and the junction held 11 bases outside the gene matches. CDR3 bases: TGTGCCAGCAGCTTAGTTGGGCCTAGCGGGAGGGCCGGGGAGACCCAGTACTTC. As protein: CASSLVGPSGRAGETQYF. The full variable domain, in which reference TRBV7-8 and TRBJ2-5 provide the parts outside the CDR3, is GAGVSQSPRYKVAKRGQDVALRCDPISGHVSLFWYQQALGQGPEFLTYFQNEAQLDKSGLPSDRFFAERPEGSVSTLKIQRTQQEDSAVYLCASSLVGPSGRAGETQYFGPGTRLLVL.

Many counts were recorded for this clonotype. The chain couples TRBV4-1 to TRBJ2-7; D gene unclear. There are 15 residues in the CDR3. V was pared by 0 bases and J by 2 bases, with 11 bases between. The V gene's germline CDR1 is MGHRA and CDR2 YSYEKL. The CDR3 loop reads CASSQEDARTYEQYF. CDR3 DNA: TGCGCCAGCAGCCAAGAAGACGCCAGGACCTACGAGCAGTACTTC.

In the case of this clonotype: This may stem from a read error, because a much larger clone lies one nucleotide away. V gene TRBV12-3 or TRBV12-4 combines with J gene TRBJ2-7, with D unclear. This CDR3 has 14 amino acids. For the CDR3, the DNA is TGTGCCAGCAGTTTAGCTAGCAGCTTCTACGGGCAGTACTTC. It yields the protein CASSLASSFYGQYF.